This entry describes one T cell receptor beta chain. At one of its ends the junction is not consistent with the germline gene, which may arise from a read error. This sample was included in a study of blood T cell repertoires in COVID-19. Study in general: From the United States, Italy and Spain came samples of acute and convalescent COVID-19. PBMCs, B-cell-depleted T cells, or T cells were the source of the cDNA or gDNA that made up the material.

Enrolled during active infection, Seattle patients were then followed longitudinally. In the authors' workflow: Scientists estimated how many nucleated cells there were by amplifying reference gene primers. Profiled with immunoSEQ multiplex PCR; TCRdb holds only in-frame clones, not every one. The V and J calls and clone size were taken over from that table, and D and trimming were inferred from the DNA. The table lists hundreds of thousands of clones, around 90% of them singletons. Sequenced: peripheral blood. The TCR comes from a woman aged 25-40 years with COVID-19, enrolled during active disease.

The CDR3 spells CATSDPGLAGYSEQFF. In DNA, the CDR3 is TGTGCCACCAGTGATCCGGGACTAGCGGGATACAGTGAGCAGTTCTTC. The genes are TRBV24-1 and TRBJ2-1; 13 nucleotides line up with TRBD2. The germline V gene has CDR1 KGHDR and CDR2 SFDVKD. The CDR3 sequence is 16 residues long.